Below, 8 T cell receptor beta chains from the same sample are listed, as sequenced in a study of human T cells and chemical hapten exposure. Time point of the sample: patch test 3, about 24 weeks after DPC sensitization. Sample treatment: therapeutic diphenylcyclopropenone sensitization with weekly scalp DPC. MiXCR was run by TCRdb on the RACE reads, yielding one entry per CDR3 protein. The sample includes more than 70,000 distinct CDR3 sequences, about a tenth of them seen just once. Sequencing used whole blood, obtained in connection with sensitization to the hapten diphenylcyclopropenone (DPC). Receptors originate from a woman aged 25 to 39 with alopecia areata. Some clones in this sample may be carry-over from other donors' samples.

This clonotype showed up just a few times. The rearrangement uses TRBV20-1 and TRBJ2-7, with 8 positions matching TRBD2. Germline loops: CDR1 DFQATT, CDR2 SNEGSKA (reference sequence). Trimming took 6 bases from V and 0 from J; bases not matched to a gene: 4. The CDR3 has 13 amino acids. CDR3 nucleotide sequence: TGCAGTGCCGGGGGGGGAAGCTCCTACGAGCAGTACTTC. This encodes CSAGGGSSYEQYF.

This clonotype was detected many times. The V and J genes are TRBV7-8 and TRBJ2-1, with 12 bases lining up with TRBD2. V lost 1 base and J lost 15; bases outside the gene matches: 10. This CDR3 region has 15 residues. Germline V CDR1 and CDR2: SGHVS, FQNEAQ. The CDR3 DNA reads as TGTGCCAGCAGCTTAGTGTCTAGCGGGGGGGCCACTCGGTTCTTC. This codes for CASSLVSSGGATRFF.

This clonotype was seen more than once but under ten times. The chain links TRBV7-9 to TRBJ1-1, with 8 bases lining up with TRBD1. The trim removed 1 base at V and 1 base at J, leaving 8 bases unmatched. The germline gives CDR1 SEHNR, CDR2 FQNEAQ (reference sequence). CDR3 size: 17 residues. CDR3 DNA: TGTGCCAGCAGCTTAGATGACTCGACAGGGGAGAACACTGAAGCTTTCTTT. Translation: CASSLDDSTGENTEAFF. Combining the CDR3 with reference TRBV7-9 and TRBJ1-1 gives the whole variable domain DTGVSQNPRHKITKRGQNVTFRCDPISEHNRLYWYRQTLGQGPEFLTYFQNEAQLEKSRLLSDRFSAERPKGSFSTLEIQRTEQGDSAMYLCASSLDDSTGENTEAFFGQGTRLTVV.

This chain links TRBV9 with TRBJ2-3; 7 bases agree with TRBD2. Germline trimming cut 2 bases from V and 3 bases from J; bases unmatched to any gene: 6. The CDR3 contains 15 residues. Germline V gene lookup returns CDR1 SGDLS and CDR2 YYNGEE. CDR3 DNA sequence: TGTGCCAGCAGCGTCAGCGGGGTCAGGACAGATACGCAGTATTTT. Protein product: CASSVSGVRTDTQYF. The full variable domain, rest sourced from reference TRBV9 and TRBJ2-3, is DSGVTQTPKHLITATGQRVTLRCSPRSGDLSVYWYQQSLDQGLQFLIQYYNGEERAKGNILERFSAQQFPDLHSELNLSSLELGDSALYFCASSVSGVRTDTQYFGPGTRLTVL.

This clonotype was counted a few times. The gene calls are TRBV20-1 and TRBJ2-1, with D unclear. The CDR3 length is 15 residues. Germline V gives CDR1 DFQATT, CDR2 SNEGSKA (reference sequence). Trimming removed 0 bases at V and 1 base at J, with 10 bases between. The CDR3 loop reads CSARDRVVSYNEQFF. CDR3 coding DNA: TGCAGTGCTAGAGATCGGGTAGTATCCTACAATGAGCAGTTCTTC.

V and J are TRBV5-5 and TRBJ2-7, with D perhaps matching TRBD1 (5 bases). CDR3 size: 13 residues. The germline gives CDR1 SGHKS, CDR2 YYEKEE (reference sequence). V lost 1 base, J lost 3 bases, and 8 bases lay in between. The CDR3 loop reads CASSLQGFYEQYV. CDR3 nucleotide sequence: TGTGCCAGCAGCTTGCAGGGTTTCTACGAGCAGTACGTC.

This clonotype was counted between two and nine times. The CDR3 DNA reads TGCAGCGTTGAAGATCCCCGTGGAGGGGCGCGTAATGAGCAGTTCTTC. Translation gives CSVEDPRGGARNEQFF. This chain joins TRBV29-1 and TRBJ2-1; the D gene is possibly TRBD2 (6 bases). V was pared by 0 bases and J by 7 bases, with 19 bases between. There are 16 residues in the CDR3. Germline loops: CDR1 SQVTM, CDR2 ANQGSEA.

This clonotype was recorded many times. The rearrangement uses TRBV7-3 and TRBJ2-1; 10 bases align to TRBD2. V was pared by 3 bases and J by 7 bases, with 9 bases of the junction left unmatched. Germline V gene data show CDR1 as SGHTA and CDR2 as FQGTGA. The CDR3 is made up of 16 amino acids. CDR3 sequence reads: CASSFGLAGDRNEQFF. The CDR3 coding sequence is TGTGCCAGCAGCTTCGGGCTAGCGGGAGATAGGAATGAGCAGTTCTTC.